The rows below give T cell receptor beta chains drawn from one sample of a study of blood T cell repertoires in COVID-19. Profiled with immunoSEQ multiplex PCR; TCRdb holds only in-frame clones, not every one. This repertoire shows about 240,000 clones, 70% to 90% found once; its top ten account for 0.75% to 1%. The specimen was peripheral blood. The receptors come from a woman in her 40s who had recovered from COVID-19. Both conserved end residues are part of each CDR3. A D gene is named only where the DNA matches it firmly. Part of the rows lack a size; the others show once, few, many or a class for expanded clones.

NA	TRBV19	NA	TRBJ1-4	TGTGCCAGTGCCCGAAAGAGGAAAAAACTGTTTTTT	CASARKRKKLFF
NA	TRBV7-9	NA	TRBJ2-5	TGTGCCAGCAGCTTATATGCCAGCCCGGAGGAGACCCAGTACTTC	CASSLYASPEETQYF
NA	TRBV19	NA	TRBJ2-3	TGTGCCAGTAGTATGTCCGGGAAGGTTTCAGATACGCAGTATTTT	CASSMSGKVSDTQYF
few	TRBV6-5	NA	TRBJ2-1	TGTGCCAGCAGTTACTCGAGGAGGGGACGGCATGAGCAGTTCTTC	CASSYSRRGRHEQFF
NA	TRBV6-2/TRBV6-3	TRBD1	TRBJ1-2	TGTGCCAGCAGTTACCCAGGACAGGGCTACGATGGCTACACCTTC	CASSYPGQGYDGYTF
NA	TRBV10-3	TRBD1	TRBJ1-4	TGTGCCATCAGGGCCAACAGGGGAACTAATGAAAAACTGTTTTTT	CAIRANRGTNEKLFF
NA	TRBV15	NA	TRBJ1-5	TGTGCCACCAGCATTGGGCAGGGTCGAGCGGGACCCTATCAGCCCCAGCATTTT	CATSIGQGRAGPYQPQHF
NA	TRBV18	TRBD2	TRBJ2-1	TGTGCCAGCTCGGCGATAGCGGGGGGACCTGGCAATGAGCAGTTCTTC	CASSAIAGGPGNEQFF
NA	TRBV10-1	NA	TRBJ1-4	TGCGCCAGCAGTGAGTCGGTTGGGGGGTGGATTGAAAAACTGTTTTTT	CASSESVGGWIEKLFF
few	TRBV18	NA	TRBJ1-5	TGTGCCAGCTCACCAGTTTCGACAGGCGGCAATCAGCCCCAGCATTTT	CASSPVSTGGNQPQHF
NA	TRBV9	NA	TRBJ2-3	TGTGCCAGCAGCGTAGGTGGCGGCGCAGATACGCAGTATTTT	CASSVGGGADTQYF
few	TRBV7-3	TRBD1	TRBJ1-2	TGTGCCAGCAGCCCCCGGACAGGGGGTGGCTACACCTTC	CASSPRTGGGYTF
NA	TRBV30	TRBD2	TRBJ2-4	TGTGCCTGGAGGGCAAGCGGGAGGACCCAGGGCTTC	CAWRASGRTQGF
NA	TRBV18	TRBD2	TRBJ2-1	TGTGCCAGCTCACCTAGCGGGCGACACAATGAGCAGTTCTTC	CASSPSGRHNEQFF
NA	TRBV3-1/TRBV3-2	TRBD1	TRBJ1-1	TGTGCCAGCAGCCAAGCGAGACAGGGGGCGGAATACACTGAAGCTTTCTTT	CASSQARQGAEYTEAFF
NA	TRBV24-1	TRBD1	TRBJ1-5	TGTGCCACCAGTGACTCCCCGGACAGGGGTGGTCAGCCCCAGCATTTT	CATSDSPDRGGQPQHF
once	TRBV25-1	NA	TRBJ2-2	TGTGCCAGCAAAGAGGGCACCGGGGAGCTGTTTTTT	CASKEGTGELFF
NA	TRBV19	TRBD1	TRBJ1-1	TGTGCCAGTACCCCGACAGGGGGAGTTGGTACTGAAGCTTTCTTT	CASTPTGGVGTEAFF
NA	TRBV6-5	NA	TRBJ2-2	TGTGCCAGCAGCGTCGGTAACACCGGGGAGCTGTTTTTT	CASSVGNTGELFF
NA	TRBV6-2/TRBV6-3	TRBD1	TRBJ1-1	TGTGCCAGCAGTTACCTGACAGGGCCGAACACTGAAGCTTTCTTT	CASSYLTGPNTEAFF
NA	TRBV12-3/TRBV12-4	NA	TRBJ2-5	TGTGCCAGCAGCGCGGGACTCCAAGAGACCCAGTACTTC	CASSAGLQETQYF
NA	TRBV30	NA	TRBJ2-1	TGTGCCTGGAGTGGTGTGGGAGGATCCAGCTCCTACAATGAGCAGTTCTTC	CAWSGVGGSSSYNEQFF
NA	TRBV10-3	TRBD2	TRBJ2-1	TGTGCCATCGAGGCTAGCGGGAGGGCCTCGGATGAGCAGTTCTTC	CAIEASGRASDEQFF
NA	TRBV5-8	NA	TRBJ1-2	TGTGCCAGCAGCTTGGAACTTGAGAGAGGCTACACCTTC	CASSLELERGYTF
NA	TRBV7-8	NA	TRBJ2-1	TGTGCCAGCAGCTTAGGCGGTAGAACCTACAATGAGCAGTTCTTC	CASSLGGRTYNEQFF
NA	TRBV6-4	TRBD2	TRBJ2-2	TGTGCCAGCAGCCAACTAGCGGGGGGGAACACCGGGGAGCTGTTTTTT	CASSQLAGGNTGELFF
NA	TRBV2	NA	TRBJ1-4	TGTGCCACCCCCTGGAAGGGGGAAAAACTGTTTTTT	CATPWKGEKLFF
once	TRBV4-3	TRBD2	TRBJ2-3	TGCGCCAGCAGCCAAACGACTAGCGGTCCCACAGATACGCAGTATTTT	CASSQTTSGPTDTQYF
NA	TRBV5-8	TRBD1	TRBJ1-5	TGTGCCAGCAGCCGACAGGGGGGCCTACACAATCAGCCCCAGCATTTT	CASSRQGGLHNQPQHF
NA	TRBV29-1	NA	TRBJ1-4	TGCAGCGTTGAAGATTTTTGGGAGGGTGACAAGGAAAAACTGTTTTTT	CSVEDFWEGDKEKLFF
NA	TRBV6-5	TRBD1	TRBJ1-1	TGTGCCAGCAGTTACACGGGACAGACTGAAGCTTTCTTT	CASSYTGQTEAFF
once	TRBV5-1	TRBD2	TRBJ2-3	TGCGCCAGCAGCGGGGCGAGAACTAGCGGCACAGATACGCAGTATTTT	CASSGARTSGTDTQYF
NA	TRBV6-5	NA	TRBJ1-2	TGTGCCAGCACCCCGGCGGGCGATTTTAACTATGGCTACACCTTC	CASTPAGDFNYGYTF
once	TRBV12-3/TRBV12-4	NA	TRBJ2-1	TGTGCCAGCAAAACACGGGATGAGCAGTTCTTC	CASKTRDEQFF
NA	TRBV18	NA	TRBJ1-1	TGTGCCAGCTCACCCCAGCAGGGGCCAATGAACACTGAAGCTTTCTTT	CASSPQQGPMNTEAFF
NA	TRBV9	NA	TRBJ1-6	TGTGCCAGCAGCGTAGGGGAGGTCCGTTCACCCCTCCACTTT	CASSVGEVRSPLHF
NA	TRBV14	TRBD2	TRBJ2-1	TGTGCCAGCAGCCAAGAGAGGACTAGCGGGAGTTGGAATGAGCAGTTCTTC	CASSQERTSGSWNEQFF